One sample yielded the 19 T cell receptor beta chains listed below, sequenced in a study of T cell responses to AZD1222 COVID-19 vaccine. Here immunoSEQ multiplex PCR was the method, and the copy in TCRdb shows in-frame clones only, minus some. The data show 65,000 to 100,000 clones, with roughly 90% seen just once and around 8% held by the top ten. Source: peripheral blood, taken 28 days after the second AZD1222 dose. The receptors originated from an adult who received the AZD1222 COVID-19 vaccine.

The chain couples TRBV24-1 to TRBJ2-6; possible D gene TRBD2, 5 bases. The CDR3 is 15 residues long. CDR1 and CDR2 (germline): KGHDR, SFDVKD. Trimming took 1 base from V and 2 from J, leaving 5 bases between them. CDR3 in amino acids: CATSDFGAGANVLTF. For the CDR3, the DNA is TGTGCCACCAGTGATTTCGGGGCTGGGGCCAACGTCCTGACTTTC.

The chain combines TRBV4-3 with TRBJ2-5; maybe TRBD1 (6 bases). V was shortened by 1 base and J by 1 base, with 13 bases between the two germline ends. The germline V gene has CDR1 LGHNA and CDR2 YSLEER. There are 16 residues in the CDR3. CDR3 in amino acids: CASSQGQGWAQETQYF. The CDR3 nucleotides read TGCGCCAGCAGCCAAGGGCAGGGGTGGGCCCAAGAGACCCAGTACTTC.

The chain carries TRBV6-5 and TRBJ1-1; D gene uncertain. Germline CDR1 MNHEY, CDR2 SVGAGI. This CDR3 is built from 14 residues. With 3 bases removed from V and 1 base from J, the gap between germline ends came to 9 bases. As DNA, the CDR3 is TGTGCCAGCAGTTATTCCACCAAGAACACTGAAGCTTTCTTT. Translation gives CASSYSTKNTEAFF.

The chain recombines TRBV7-2 with TRBJ2-3; D assignment may be TRBD1 or TRBD2 (5 bases each). Germline-derived CDR1 and CDR2 are SGHTA and FQGNSA. This CDR3 is 16 amino acids long. Trimming shortened V by 2 bases and J by 4 bases, and 16 bases separated the two germline ends. CDR3 coding DNA: TGTGCCAGCAGCTTATGGTCAGCGTGGGACCCAGATACGCAGTATTTT. This encodes CASSLWSAWDPDTQYF.

This clone was recorded only once. Other nucleotide sequences in the sample specify the same CDR3. The CDR3 DNA sequence: TGTGCCAGCAGTCACCGGGACAGCAATCAGCCCCAGCATTTT. Translated, it gives CASSHRDSNQPQHF. This chain connects TRBV27 to TRBJ1-5, with D perhaps matching TRBD1 (5 bases). This CDR3 is built from 14 residues. The germline V gene encodes CDR1 MNHEY and CDR2 SMNVEV (reference sequence). Trimming shortened V by 5 bases and J by 1 base, and 9 bases separated the two germline ends.

The rearrangement uses TRBV5-4 and TRBJ1-2, with 9 bases matching TRBD1. This CDR3 is 14 amino acids long. V was pared by 5 bases and J by 4 bases, with 6 bases of the junction left unmatched. CDR1 and CDR2 (germline): SGHNT, YYREEE (reference sequence). CDR3 protein: CASSLTGGVYGYTF. The CDR3 coding sequence is TGTGCCAGCAGTTTGACAGGGGGTGTCTATGGCTACACCTTC.

This clone has a handful of counts. The chain joins TRBV27 to TRBJ1-5, with D unresolved. Germline V gene data show CDR1 as MNHEY and CDR2 as SMNVEV (reference sequence). The CDR3 is made up of 15 amino acids. Trimming took off 4 bases at V and 2 bases at J, with 12 bases between the two ends. Written as DNA, the CDR3 is TGTGCCAGCAGTTCCGGAACAGCAGGCAATCAGCCCCAGCATTTT. It translates to CASSSGTAGNQPQHF.

The genes are TRBV4-1 and TRBJ2-7, with 11 bases aligning to TRBD2. The junction had 5 bases not matched to a gene; V was cut back by 1 base and J by 3 bases. CDR3 length equals 16 residues. Germline V CDR1 and CDR2: MGHRA, YSYEKL. This chain's CDR3 is CASSQGLTSGSYEQYF. The DNA for the CDR3 is TGCGCCAGCAGCCAAGGTTTAACTAGCGGGAGCTACGAGCAGTACTTC.

The chain couples TRBV6-2 or TRBV6-3 to TRBJ2-1, with TRBD2 as a possible D gene (5 bases). The V gene's germline CDR1 is MNHEY and CDR2 SVGEGT. V was cut by 2 bases and J by 3 bases, with 11 bases left in between. The CDR3 runs to 15 residues. CDR3 loop: CASSYRGLFYNEQFF. Written as DNA, the CDR3 is TGTGCCAGCAGTTACCGTGGACTCTTCTACAATGAGCAGTTCTTC.

The rearrangement joins TRBV2 to TRBJ2-7; D possibly corresponds to TRBD2 (6 bases). Trimming cost V 7 bases and J 0 bases, with 10 bases left between them. The germline CDR1 and CDR2 sequences are SNHLY and FYNNEI. The CDR3 is made up of 13 amino acids. The CDR3 sequence is CASTLADSYEQYF. Written as DNA, the CDR3 is TGTGCCAGCACTTTAGCGGACTCCTACGAGCAGTACTTC.

This chain joins TRBV19 and TRBJ1-2; possible D gene TRBD1, 6 bases. V lost 1 base, J lost 6 bases, and 15 bases lay in between. This CDR3 spans 15 amino acids. Germline loops: CDR1 LNHDA, CDR2 SQIVND (reference sequence). CDR3 region: CASSIVAGEGDGYTF. CDR3 sequence (DNA): TGTGCCAGTAGTATAGTGGCAGGGGAGGGTGATGGCTACACCTTC.

The rearrangement links TRBV19 to TRBJ2-1, with a weak D call TRBD1 (5 bases). CDR3 length: 19 residues. Per the germline V gene, CDR1 is LNHDA and CDR2 is SQIVND (reference sequence). The V end was cut by 10 bases, the J end by 0 bases, with 28 bases between. CDR3 region: CATKPREGRTVGSYNEQFF. CDR3 sequence (DNA): TGTGCCACCAAGCCCAGGGAAGGTAGAACAGTGGGCTCCTACAATGAGCAGTTCTTC.

V and J are TRBV5-8 and TRBJ1-3; no clear D gene. Trimming cost V 4 bases and J 2 bases, with 10 bases left between them. The CDR3 runs to 14 residues. CDR1 is SGHTS and CDR2 is YDEGEE in the germline V gene. The CDR3 nucleotides are TGTGCCAGCAGCCTGCTGGGTCCTGGAAACACCATATATTTT. Translating gives CASSLLGPGNTIYF.

This clone has a single count. The chain combines TRBV3-1 (or the pseudogene TRBV3-2) with TRBJ2-7; D is unclear. The CDR3 sequence is 12 residues long. The V and J ends lost 2 bases and 6 bases respectively, with 8 bases between them. Germline V gene sequence: CDR1 LGHDT, CDR2 YNNKEL (reference sequence). The CDR3 sequence is CASSQSEAEQYF. CDR3 sequence (DNA): TGTGCCAGCAGCCAAAGCGAAGCCGAGCAGTACTTC.

J is TRBJ2-7 and V is TRBV5-1, with 9 bases fitting TRBD1. Germline V CDR1 and CDR2: SGHRS, YFSETQ. V dropped 4 bases and J dropped 3; count of bases not matched to a gene: 2. The CDR3 covers 13 residues. The CDR3 here is CASSQTGGYEQYF. The CDR3 region has the DNA TGCGCCAGCAGCCAGACAGGGGGCTACGAGCAGTACTTC.

This clone appeared a few times. The gene calls are TRBV6-4 and TRBJ2-1, with a possible D match to TRBD2 (5 bases). The CDR3 contains 15 residues. Germline V gene lookup returns CDR1 MRHNA and CDR2 SNTAGT. The germline V and J ends were trimmed by 4 bases and 8 bases, with 18 bases remaining between them. The CDR3, as DNA: TGTGCCAGCAGTGTCGGAGGCCTAAGGTCCCATGAGCAGTTCTTC. This translates into CASSVGGLRSHEQFF.

The count of this clone is one. The V call is TRBV9, the J call TRBJ2-3; 11 bases align to TRBD2. Unmatched junction bases numbered 8, after V lost 4 bases and J lost 4 bases. Looked up from germline, CDR1 is SGDLS and CDR2 is YYNGEE. The CDR3 runs 16 residues. The CDR3 DNA reads as TGTGCCAGCAGCACCCGACTAGCGGGACACTCAGATACGCAGTATTTT. Its translation: CASSTRLAGHSDTQYF.

This chain uses TRBV5-6 with TRBJ1-6; no reliable D call. V was clipped by 7 bases and J by 0 bases, with 11 bases between them. Germline CDR1 SGHDT, CDR2 YYEEEE. This CDR3 is 15 amino acids long. CDR3 protein: CASLKTSSYNSPLHF. CDR3 in DNA: TGTGCCAGCCTAAAGACCAGCTCCTATAATTCACCCCTCCACTTT.

The genes are TRBV18 and TRBJ2-2; possibly TRBD2 for D (5 bases). Germline lookup yields CDR1 KGHSH and CDR2 LQKENI. This CDR3 region has 14 residues. Trimming removed 6 bases from V and 0 bases from J, with 8 bases in between. The CDR3 sequence: CASSQAANTGELFF. The CDR3 nucleotides read TGTGCCAGCTCTCAAGCGGCGAACACCGGGGAGCTGTTTTTT.